Described below is a single TCR beta chain sequence and its context. What it binds is not known. This specimen comes from a study of T cell repertoires in cytomegalovirus infection. Study at large: Public TCR beta signatures were indicative of both CMV infection and a matching HLA type. Regarding the study as a whole: The ex vivo response showed dominance by HLA-C-restricted CMV-specific TCR beta clonotypes. Carriers of CMV plus the relevant HLA were identified by cumulative public TCR beta family frequency.

Looked up from germline, CDR1 is SGHTA and CDR2 is FQGNSA. This CDR3 is 15 amino acids long. Trimming took off 1 base at V and 2 bases at J, with 11 bases between the two ends. MiXCR was run by TCRdb on the reads, yielding one entry per CDR3 protein. The repertoire holds hundreds of thousands of distinct CDR3 sequences, 30% to 40% seen once, with about 17% in the top ten. The genes are TRBV7-2 and TRBJ2-5, with D tentatively TRBD1 (6 bases). The sequence derives from a human donor in good health (CMV status not recorded). Some clones in this sample may be carry-over from other donors' samples. The specimen comprised cultured PBMCs, sampled from culture after CMV antigen stimulation. The CDR3 region is CASSLGLQGQETQYF. CDR3 DNA sequence: TGTGCCAGCAGCTTAGGTCTCCAGGGGCAAGAGACCCAGTACTTC.